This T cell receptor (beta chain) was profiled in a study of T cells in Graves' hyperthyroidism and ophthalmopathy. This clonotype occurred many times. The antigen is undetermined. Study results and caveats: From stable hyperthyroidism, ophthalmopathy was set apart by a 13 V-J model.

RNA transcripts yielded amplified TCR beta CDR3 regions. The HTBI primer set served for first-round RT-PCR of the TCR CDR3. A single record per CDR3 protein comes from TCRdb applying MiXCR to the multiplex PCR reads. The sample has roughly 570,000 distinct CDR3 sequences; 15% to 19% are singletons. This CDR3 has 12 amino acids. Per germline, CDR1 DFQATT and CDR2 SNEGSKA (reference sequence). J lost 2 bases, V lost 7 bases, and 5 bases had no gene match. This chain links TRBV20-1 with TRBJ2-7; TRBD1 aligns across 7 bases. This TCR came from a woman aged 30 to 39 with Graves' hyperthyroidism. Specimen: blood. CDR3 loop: CSVGTATYEQYF. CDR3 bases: TGCAGTGTAGGGACAGCAACCTACGAGCAGTACTTC.